This TCR beta chain was sequenced during a study of T cell responses to AZD1222 COVID-19 vaccine. Study background: Second-dose schedules of about 4 or about 12 weeks were combined. Overall study findings and caveats: All repertoire sampling was performed exclusively after the peak T cell response. Mapped onto spike, vaccine-associated CD4 TCRs spanned it and were dominant at 160-218 and 743-854.

CDR3 size: 15 residues. Germline CDR1 and CDR2: MDHEN and SYDVKM. Trimming at V came to 8 bases and at J to 5 bases, leaving 11 bases not matched to a gene. Data came from immunoSEQ multiplex PCR; TCRdb stores just in-frame clones and leaves some out. The sample lists 100,000 to 150,000 clones; roughly 86% were seen once. This clone was seen only once. The antigen is undetermined. This clonotype was sampled from an adult in good health. The rearrangement links TRBV28 to TRBJ2-1; 8 bases fit TRBD2. This specimen consisted of peripheral blood, obtained on day 0 of AZD1222 vaccination. For the CDR3, the DNA is TGTGCCAGCCCGGGGGGGACTAGGGCTGACAATGAGCAGTTCTTC. The encoded protein is CASPGGTRADNEQFF.